Detailed here is one T cell receptor beta chain. Antigen unknown. Germline V gives CDR1 SQVTM, CDR2 ANQGSEA. V was clipped by 6 bases and J by 1 base, with 22 bases between them. The CDR3 totals 16 residues. TCRdb re-called the RT-PCR reads through MiXCR, storing one row per CDR3 protein. The sample yields 450,000 to 550,000 distinct CDR3 sequences, around 25% seen once. The data stem from a study of response to subunit inactivated influenza vaccine. Findings and limits, study-wide: A suggestion made by the authors is that each seasonal influenza vaccination recruits few new T cells.

This sample comprised CD4+ T cells sorted from PBMCs, obtained about 5 days after vaccination. This TCR was sampled from a man aged 50 to 60 who received an inactivated influenza vaccine. V gene TRBV29-1 combines with J gene TRBJ2-7; tentative D call: TRBD1 (5 bases). CDR3 residues: CSVEMYTPDSSYEQYF. The CDR3 DNA reads as TGCAGCGTCGAAATGTACACGCCTGACAGTTCCTACGAGCAGTACTTC.